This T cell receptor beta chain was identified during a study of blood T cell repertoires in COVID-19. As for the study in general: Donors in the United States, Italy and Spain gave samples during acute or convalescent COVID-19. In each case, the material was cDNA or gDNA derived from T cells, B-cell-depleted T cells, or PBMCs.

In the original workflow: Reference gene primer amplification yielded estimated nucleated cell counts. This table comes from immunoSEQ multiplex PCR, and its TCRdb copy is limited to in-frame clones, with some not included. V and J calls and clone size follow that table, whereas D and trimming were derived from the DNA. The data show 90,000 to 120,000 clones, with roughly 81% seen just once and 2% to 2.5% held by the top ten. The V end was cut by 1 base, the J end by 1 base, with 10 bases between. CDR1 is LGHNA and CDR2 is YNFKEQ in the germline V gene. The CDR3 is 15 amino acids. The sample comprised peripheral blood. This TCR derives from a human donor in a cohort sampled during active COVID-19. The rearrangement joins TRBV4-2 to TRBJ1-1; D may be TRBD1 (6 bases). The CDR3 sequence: CASSQGTAPNTEAFF. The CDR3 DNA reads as TGTGCCAGCAGCCAAGGGACAGCACCGAACACTGAAGCTTTCTTT.